This T cell receptor (beta chain) stems from a study of T cell responses to AZD1222 COVID-19 vaccine. About this clone itself: The antigen remains unidentified.

The protocol was immunoSEQ multiplex PCR, while the TCRdb copy is restricted to in-frame clones and leaves out a portion. The sample consists of around 100,000 clones, about 88% of them appearing once. Overall study results and limits: White British donors predominated, females outnumbered males, and clonal diversity was possibly underestimated. Dominant CD4 TCR responses targeted spike regions 160-218 and 743-854.

The sequencing here drew on peripheral blood, taken on day 0 of AZD1222 vaccination. The receptor's source is an adult in good health.

The CDR3 is CASGQALHYGYTF. DNA of the CDR3: TGTGCCAGTGGACAGGCTCTACACTATGGCTACACCTTC. V usage is TRBV6-5 and J usage is TRBJ1-2, with 7 bases identical to TRBD1. J gave up 3 bases and V 9 bases, and 7 bases lay outside the gene matches. CDR3 length: 13 residues. Germline values: CDR1 MNHEY, CDR2 SVGAGI.